The 6 T cell receptor beta chains in this list originate from one sample, sequenced in a study of blood T cell repertoires in COVID-19. Only in-frame clones appear in the TCRdb table, and some are missing; sequencing was by immunoSEQ multiplex PCR. This table has 73,000 or so clones, 65% to 90% appearing once. The specimen was peripheral blood. The receptors originated from a woman aged 60-70 years with acute or convalescent COVID-19.

The CDR3 DNA reads TGCGCCAGCAGCCATCCGGACCGAGGGAATGGCTACACCTTC. It translates to CASSHPDRGNGYTF. The chain combines TRBV4-1 with TRBJ1-2; D gene uncertain. CDR1 is MGHRA, CDR2 YSYEKL, per germline. V was trimmed by 3 bases and J by 6 bases, leaving 14 bases between them. CDR3 length equals 14 residues.

The chain uses TRBV29-1 and TRBJ1-1; maybe TRBD1 (5 bases). This CDR3 spans 15 amino acids. V lost 4 bases to trimming and J lost 0 bases, with 15 bases between them. Germline V lookup: CDR1 SQVTM, CDR2 ANQGSEA. Written as DNA, the CDR3 is TGCAGCGTTGTCATGCCAGGACACCTGAACACTGAAGCTTTCTTT. Amino acid sequence: CSVVMPGHLNTEAFF.

This chain uses TRBV5-4 with TRBJ2-1; 7 bases are a match to TRBD2. J was trimmed by 5 bases and V by 4 bases; bases with no gene match: 9. The germline CDR1 and CDR2 sequences are SGHNT and YYREEE (reference sequence). The CDR3 is 15 amino acids. The CDR3 DNA reads TGTGCCAGCAGCCAGGACGCCGGGAGGAACAATGAGCAGTTCTTC. Its translation: CASSQDAGRNNEQFF.

This chain joins TRBV11-3 and TRBJ2-3; a possible D gene is TRBD2 (5 bases). V was trimmed by 1 base and J by 1 base, leaving 6 bases between them. The CDR3 has 14 amino acids. The germline V gene has CDR1 SGHNT and CDR2 YENEEA. The CDR3 DNA sequence: TGTGCCAGCAGCTTAGGGCGGGGCACAGATACGCAGTATTTT. Protein: CASSLGRGTDTQYF.

The rearrangement links TRBV4-1 to TRBJ1-5; D ambiguous. This CDR3 contains 13 residues. Trimming removed 1 base at V and 7 bases at J, with 8 bases between. Germline CDR1 and CDR2: MGHRA and YSYEKL. CDR3 bases: TGCGCCAGCAGCCAAGGAACTTACCAGCCCCAGCATTTT. This gives the protein CASSQGTYQPQHF.

V usage is TRBV7-8 and J usage is TRBJ1-2; 8 nucleotides agree with TRBD1. The CDR3 sequence is 14 residues long. Germline CDR1 reads SGHVS; CDR2 reads FQNEAQ. V shed 3 bases and J 2 bases; nucleotides not matched to a gene: 2. CDR3 region: CASSLDRANYGYTF. DNA for the CDR3: TGTGCCAGCAGCTTGGACAGGGCCAACTATGGCTACACCTTC.